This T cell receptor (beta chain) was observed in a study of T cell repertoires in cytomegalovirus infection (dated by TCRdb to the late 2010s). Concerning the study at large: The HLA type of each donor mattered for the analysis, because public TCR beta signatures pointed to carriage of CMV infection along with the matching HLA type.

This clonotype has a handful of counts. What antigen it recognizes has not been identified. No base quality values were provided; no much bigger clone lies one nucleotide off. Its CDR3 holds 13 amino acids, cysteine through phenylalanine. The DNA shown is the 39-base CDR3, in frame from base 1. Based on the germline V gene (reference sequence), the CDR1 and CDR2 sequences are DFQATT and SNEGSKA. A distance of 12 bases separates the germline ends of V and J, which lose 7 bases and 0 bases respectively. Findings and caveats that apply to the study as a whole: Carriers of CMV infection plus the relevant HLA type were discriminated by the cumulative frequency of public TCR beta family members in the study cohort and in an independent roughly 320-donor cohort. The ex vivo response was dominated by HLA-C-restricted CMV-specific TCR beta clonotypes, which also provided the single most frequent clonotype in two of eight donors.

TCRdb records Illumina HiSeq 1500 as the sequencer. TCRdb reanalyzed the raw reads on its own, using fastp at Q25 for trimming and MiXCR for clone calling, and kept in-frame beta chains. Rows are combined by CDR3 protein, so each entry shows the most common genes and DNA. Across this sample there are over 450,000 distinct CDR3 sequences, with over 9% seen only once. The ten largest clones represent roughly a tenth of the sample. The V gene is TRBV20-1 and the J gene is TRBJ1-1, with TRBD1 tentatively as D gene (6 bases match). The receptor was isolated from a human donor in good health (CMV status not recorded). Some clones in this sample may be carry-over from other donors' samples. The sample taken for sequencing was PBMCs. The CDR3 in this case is CSGQGYVNTEAFF. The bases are TGCAGTGGTCAGGGGTACGTGAACACTGAAGCTTTCTTT.